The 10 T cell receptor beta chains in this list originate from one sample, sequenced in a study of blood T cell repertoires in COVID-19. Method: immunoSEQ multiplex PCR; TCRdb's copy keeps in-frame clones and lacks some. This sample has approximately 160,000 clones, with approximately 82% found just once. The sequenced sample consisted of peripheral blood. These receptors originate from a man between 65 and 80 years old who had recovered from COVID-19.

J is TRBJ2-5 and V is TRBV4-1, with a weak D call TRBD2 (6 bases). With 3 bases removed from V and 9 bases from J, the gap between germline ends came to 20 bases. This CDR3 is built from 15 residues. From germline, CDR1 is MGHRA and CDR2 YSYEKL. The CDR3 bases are TGCGCCAGCAGCCAGGATTCTAGACGCGGGGTTTCCCAGTACTTC. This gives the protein CASSQDSRRGVSQYF.

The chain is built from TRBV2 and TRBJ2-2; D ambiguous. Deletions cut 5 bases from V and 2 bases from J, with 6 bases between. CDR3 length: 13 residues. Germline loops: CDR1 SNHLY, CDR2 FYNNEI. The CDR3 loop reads CASSLTNTGELFF. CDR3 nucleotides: TGTGCCAGCAGTTTGACAAACACCGGGGAGCTGTTTTTT.

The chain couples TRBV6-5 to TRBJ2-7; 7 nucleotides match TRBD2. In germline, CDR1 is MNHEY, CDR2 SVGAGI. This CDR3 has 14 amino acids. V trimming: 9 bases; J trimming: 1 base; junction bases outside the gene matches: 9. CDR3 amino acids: CASSPGLTSYEQYF. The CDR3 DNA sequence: TGTGCCAGTTCCCCGGGACTAACATCCTACGAGCAGTACTTC.

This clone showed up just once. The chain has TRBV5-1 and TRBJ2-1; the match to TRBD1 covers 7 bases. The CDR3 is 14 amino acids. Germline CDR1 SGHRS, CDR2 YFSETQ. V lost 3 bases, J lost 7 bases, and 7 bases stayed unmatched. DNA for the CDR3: TGCGCCAGCAGCTCCGGGACAGCCAAGAATGAGCAGTTCTTC. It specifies CASSSGTAKNEQFF.

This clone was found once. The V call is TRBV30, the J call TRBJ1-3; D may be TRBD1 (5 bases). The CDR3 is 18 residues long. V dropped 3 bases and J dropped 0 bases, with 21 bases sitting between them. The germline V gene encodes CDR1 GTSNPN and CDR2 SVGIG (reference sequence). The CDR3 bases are TGTGCCTGGAGACCAAGGGGACTACACGATTCCTCTGGAAACACCATATATTTT. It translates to CAWRPRGLHDSSGNTIYF.

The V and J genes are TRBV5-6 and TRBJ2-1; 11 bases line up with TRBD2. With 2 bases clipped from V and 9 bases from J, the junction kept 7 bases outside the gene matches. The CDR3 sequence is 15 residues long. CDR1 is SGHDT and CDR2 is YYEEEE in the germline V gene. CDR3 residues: CASSFATSGIGEQFF. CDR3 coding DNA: TGTGCCAGCAGCTTCGCGACTAGCGGGATCGGTGAGCAGTTCTTC.

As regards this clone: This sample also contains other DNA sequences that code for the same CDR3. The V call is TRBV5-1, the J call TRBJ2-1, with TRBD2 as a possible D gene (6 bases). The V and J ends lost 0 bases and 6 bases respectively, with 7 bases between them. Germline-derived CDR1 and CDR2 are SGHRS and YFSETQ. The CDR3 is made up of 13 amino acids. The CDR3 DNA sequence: TGCGCCAGCAGCTTGGGACTAGGCAATGAGCAGTTCTTC. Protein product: CASSLGLGNEQFF.

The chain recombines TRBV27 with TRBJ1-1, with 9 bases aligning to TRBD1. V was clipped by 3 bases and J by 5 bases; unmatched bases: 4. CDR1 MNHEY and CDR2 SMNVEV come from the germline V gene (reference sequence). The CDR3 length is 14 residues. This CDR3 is CASSFIQGATEAFF. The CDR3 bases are TGTGCCAGCAGTTTTATACAGGGGGCGACTGAAGCTTTCTTT.

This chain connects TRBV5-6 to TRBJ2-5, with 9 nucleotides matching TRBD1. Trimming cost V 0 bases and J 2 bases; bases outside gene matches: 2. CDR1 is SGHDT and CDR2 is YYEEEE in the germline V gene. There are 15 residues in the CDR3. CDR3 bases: TGTGCCAGCAGCTTGGGACAGGGGGGGCAAGAGACCCAGTACTTC. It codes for CASSLGQGGQETQYF. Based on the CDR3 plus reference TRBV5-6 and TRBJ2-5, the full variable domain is DAGVTQSPTHLIKTRGQQVTLRCSPKSGHDTVSWYQQALGQGPQFIFQYYEEEERQRGNFPDRFSGHQFPNYSSELNVNALLLGDSALYLCASSLGQGGQETQYFGPGTRLLVL.

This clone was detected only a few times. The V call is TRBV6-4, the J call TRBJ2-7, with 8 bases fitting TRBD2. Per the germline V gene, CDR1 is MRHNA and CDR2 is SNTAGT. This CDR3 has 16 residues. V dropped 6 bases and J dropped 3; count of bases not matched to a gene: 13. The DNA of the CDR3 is TGTGCCAGCAGCCGAATAGCGGGAAGAGTTCTCTACGAGCAGTACTTC. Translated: CASSRIAGRVLYEQYF.